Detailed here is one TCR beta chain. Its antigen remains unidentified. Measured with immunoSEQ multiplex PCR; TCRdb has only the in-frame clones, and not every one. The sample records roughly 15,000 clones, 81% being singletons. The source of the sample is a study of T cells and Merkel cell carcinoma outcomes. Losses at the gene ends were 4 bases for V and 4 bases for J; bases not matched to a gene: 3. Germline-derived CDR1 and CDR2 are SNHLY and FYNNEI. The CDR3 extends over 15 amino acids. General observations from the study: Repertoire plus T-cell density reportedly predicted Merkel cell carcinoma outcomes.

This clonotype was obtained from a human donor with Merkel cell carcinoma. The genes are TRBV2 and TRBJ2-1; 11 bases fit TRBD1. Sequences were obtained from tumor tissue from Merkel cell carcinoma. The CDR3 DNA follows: TGTGCCAGCAGTGCGGACAGGGGGCTATACAATGAGCAGTTCTTC. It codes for CASSADRGLYNEQFF.